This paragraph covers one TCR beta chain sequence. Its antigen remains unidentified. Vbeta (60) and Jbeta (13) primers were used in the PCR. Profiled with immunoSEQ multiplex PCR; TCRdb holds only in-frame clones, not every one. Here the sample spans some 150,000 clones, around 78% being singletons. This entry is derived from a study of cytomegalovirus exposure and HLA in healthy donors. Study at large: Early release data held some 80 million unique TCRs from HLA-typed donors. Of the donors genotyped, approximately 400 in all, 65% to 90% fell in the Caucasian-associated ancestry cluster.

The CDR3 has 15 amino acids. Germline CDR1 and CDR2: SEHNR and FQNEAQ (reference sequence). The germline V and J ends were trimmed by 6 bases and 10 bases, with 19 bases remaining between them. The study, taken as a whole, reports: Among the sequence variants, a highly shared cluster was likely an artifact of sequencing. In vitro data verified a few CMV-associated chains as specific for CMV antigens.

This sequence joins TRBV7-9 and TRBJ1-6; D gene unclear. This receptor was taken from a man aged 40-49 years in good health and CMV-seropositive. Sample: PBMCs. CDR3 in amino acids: CASSPTPLRGSPLHF. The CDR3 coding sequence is TGTGCCAGCAGTCCGACACCACTTAGAGGGTCACCCCTCCACTTT. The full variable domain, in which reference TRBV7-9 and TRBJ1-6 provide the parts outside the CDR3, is DTGVSQNPRHKITKRGQNVTFRCDPISEHNRLYWYRQTLGQGPEFLTYFQNEAQLEKSRLLSDRFSAERPKGSFSTLEIQRTEQGDSAMYLCASSPTPLRGSPLHFGNGTRLTVT.